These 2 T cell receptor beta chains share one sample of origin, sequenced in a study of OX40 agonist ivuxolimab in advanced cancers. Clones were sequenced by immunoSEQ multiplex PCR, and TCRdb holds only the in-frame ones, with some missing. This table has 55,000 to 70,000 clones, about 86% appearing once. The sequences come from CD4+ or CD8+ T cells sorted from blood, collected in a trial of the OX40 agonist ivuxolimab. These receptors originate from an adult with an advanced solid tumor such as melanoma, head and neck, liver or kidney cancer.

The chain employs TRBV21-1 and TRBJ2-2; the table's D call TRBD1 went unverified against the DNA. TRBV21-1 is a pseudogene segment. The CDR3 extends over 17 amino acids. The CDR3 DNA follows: TGTGCCAGCAGCAAAGTTACAAGGGGATCGAACACCGGGGAGCTGTTTTTT. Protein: CASSKVTRGSNTGELFF.

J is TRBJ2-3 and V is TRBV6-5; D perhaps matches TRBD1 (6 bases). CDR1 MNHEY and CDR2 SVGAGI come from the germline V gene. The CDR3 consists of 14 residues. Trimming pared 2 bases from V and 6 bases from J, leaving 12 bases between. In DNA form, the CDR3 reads TGTGCCAGCAGTTACCTGAGGGGGTCGGATACGCAGTATTTT. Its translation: CASSYLRGSDTQYF.